The 23 T cell receptor beta chains given below trace back to one sample, sequenced in a study of OX40 agonist ivuxolimab in advanced cancers. The library was built by means of the immunoSEQ multiplex PCR assay. Drawn from immuneACCESS, this table holds only the in-frame rearrangements with V and J called that TCRdb kept. Clones are partly lost; checked studies trace under half to an unresolved V gene and leave the rest unexplained. Counted in this sample were more than 55,000 clones; roughly nine tenths of them appeared once. The ten most abundant clones make up just over 0.6% of the sample. Sequencing used CD4+ or CD8+ T cells sorted from blood, obtained in a trial of the OX40 agonist ivuxolimab. The receptors come from an adult with an advanced solid tumor such as melanoma, head and neck, liver or kidney cancer.

V is TRBV19 and J is TRBJ2-1; TRBD2 matches 11 bases. Germline lookup yields CDR1 LNHDA and CDR2 SQIVND (reference sequence). CDR3 length: 15 amino acids. Losses at the gene ends were 4 bases for V and 4 bases for J; bases not matched to a gene: 3. CDR3: CASSNSGRAYNEQFF. Here the CDR3 DNA reads TGTGCCAGTAGTAATAGCGGGAGGGCTTACAATGAGCAGTTCTTC.

This chain connects TRBV5-1 to TRBJ2-1; 9 bases fit TRBD2. CDR1 and CDR2 (germline): SGHRS, YFSETQ. With V trimmed by 4 bases and J by 9 bases, 8 bases remained unmatched. This CDR3 spans 14 amino acids. The CDR3 nucleotides are TGCGCCAGCAGCACCGGCGGGAGGGCCTTTGAGCAGTTCTTC. Translation gives CASSTGGRAFEQFF.

In its sample, this clone was seen once. The chain uses TRBV9 and TRBJ2-7; a possible D gene is TRBD1 (6 bases). This CDR3 contains 15 residues. Germline lookup yields CDR1 SGDLS and CDR2 YYNGEE. Trimming removed 0 bases at V and 2 bases at J, with 12 bases between. The CDR3 reads CASSVGVTGPYEQYF. The DNA of the CDR3 is TGTGCCAGCAGCGTAGGAGTTACAGGGCCCTACGAGCAGTACTTC.

For this clone: Because the CDR3's place on the DNA is in doubt, the DNA is left out and the CDR3 is given as listed by TCRdb. The V call is TRBV5-1, the J call TRBJ2-1; the table's D call, TRBD1, has no DNA check behind it. In germline, CDR1 is SGHRS, CDR2 YFSETQ. The CDR3 has 12 residues if both end residues are counted. CDR3 sequence: CASSWAPGSPFF.

The chain links TRBV6-6 to TRBJ2-1, with 7 nucleotides matching TRBD2. Germline V gives CDR1 MNHNY, CDR2 SVGAGI (reference sequence). The length of the CDR3 is 15 residues. The J segment lost 6 bases and the V segment lost 0 bases, leaving 5 bases of the junction unmatched. The CDR3, as DNA: TGTGCCAGCAGTTACTCAACGGGAGGCGTCAATGAGCAGTTCTTC. This sequence encodes CASSYSTGGVNEQFF.

The gene calls are TRBV5-1 and TRBJ2-2, with TRBD2 matching 11 bases. V shed 4 bases, J shed 3 bases, and the junction held 2 bases outside the gene matches. The CDR3 runs to 15 residues. Germline V gene sequence: CDR1 SGHRS, CDR2 YFSETQ. CDR3 region: CASSPGLADTGELFF. Here the CDR3 DNA reads TGCGCCAGCAGCCCGGGACTAGCGGACACCGGGGAGCTGTTTTTT. The whole variable domain, remainder taken from reference TRBV5-1 and TRBJ2-2, is KAGVTQTPRYLIKTRGQQVTLSCSPISGHRSVSWYQQTPGQGLQFLFEYFSETQRNKGNFPGRFSGRQFSNSRSEMNVSTLELGDSALYLCASSPGLADTGELFFGEGSRLTVL.

The chain employs TRBV5-1 and TRBJ1-2; D not certain. CDR1 is SGHRS and CDR2 is YFSETQ in the germline V gene. The CDR3 is 13 residues long. Trimming took off 4 bases at V and 5 bases at J, with 12 bases between the two ends. The CDR3 is CASSTTSSYGYTF. CDR3 sequence (DNA): TGCGCCAGCAGCACGACAAGTAGTTATGGCTACACCTTC.

The chain links TRBV11-2 to TRBJ1-4; 8 bases match TRBD1. J lost 16 bases, V lost 1 base, and 14 bases had no gene match. The CDR3 sequence is 15 residues long. Germline values: CDR1 SGHAT, CDR2 FQNNGV. Here the CDR3 reads CASSLGPTPRTGPFF. The CDR3 region has the DNA TGTGCCAGCAGCTTAGGTCCAACCCCGAGGACAGGGCCGTTTTTT.

As DNA, the CDR3 is TGCGCCAGCAGCCCCGGACTAGCTGCCTACGAGCAGTACTTC. Its translation: CASSPGLAAYEQYF. The V gene is TRBV5-1, the J gene TRBJ2-5; TRBD2 matches 8 bases. The J call is doubtful: the DNA matches TRBJ2-7 better. CDR3 size: 14 residues. CDR1 SGHRS and CDR2 YFSETQ come from the germline V gene.

This chain links TRBV7-9 with TRBJ2-5; D not resolved. CDR3 length: 14 amino acids. Germline V gives CDR1 SEHNR, CDR2 FQNEAQ (reference sequence). The germline V and J ends were trimmed by 1 base and 7 bases, with 13 bases remaining between them. Here the CDR3 DNA reads TGTGCCAGCAGCTTAGGAGAGGTCGAAGGGACCCAGTACTTC. It translates to CASSLGEVEGTQYF.

The V call is TRBV11-2, the J call TRBJ2-7, with D maybe TRBD1 (6 bases). V was cut by 1 base and J by 3 bases, with 13 bases left in between. CDR1 and CDR2 from the germline V gene are SGHAT and FQNNGV. The CDR3 is made up of 15 amino acids. The CDR3 nucleotides read TGTGCCAGCAGCTTAGCTTCAGGGGCGGTCTACGAGCAGTACTTC. Protein sequence: CASSLASGAVYEQYF.

Note on this clone: Compared with germline, one end of the junction differs, possibly owing to a read error. The V and J genes are TRBV5-4 and TRBJ2-1; 10 nucleotides line up with TRBD2. In germline, CDR1 is SGHNT, CDR2 YYREEE (reference sequence). This CDR3 spans 16 amino acids. Here the CDR3 DNA reads TGTGTCAGCGGCGCCGGTGGCAGCGGGAGGGGAGATGAGCAGTTCTTC. Protein: CVSGAGGSGRGDEQFF.

The V call is TRBV4-2, the J call TRBJ1-1; D gene unclear. V lost 4 bases and J lost 0, with 12 bases in between. Germline V gene data show CDR1 as LGHNA and CDR2 as YNFKEQ. The length of the CDR3 is 15 residues. CDR3 amino acids: CASSLQTVMNTEAFF. In nucleotides, the CDR3 is TGTGCCAGCAGCCTCCAGACGGTAATGAACACTGAAGCTTTCTTT.

V gene TRBV14 combines with J gene TRBJ2-2; D may match TRBD1 or TRBD2 (5 bases each). Germline loops: CDR1 SGHDN, CDR2 FVKESK. CDR3 length: 16 residues. V lost 3 bases, J lost 4 bases, and 15 bases lay in between. This CDR3 is CASSHLPGRGTGELFF. Written as DNA, the CDR3 is TGTGCCAGCAGCCACCTCCCGGGACGAGGCACCGGGGAGCTGTTTTTT.

V gene TRBV5-4 combines with J gene TRBJ1-1; D is undetermined. Trimming took 4 bases from V and 4 from J, leaving 11 bases between them. CDR3 length: 13 amino acids. Germline V gene data show CDR1 as SGHNT and CDR2 as YYREEE (reference sequence). CDR3 coding DNA: TGTGCCAGCAGCCGTGACCGATTCACTGAAGCTTTCTTT. It encodes CASSRDRFTEAFF.

V is TRBV9 and J is TRBJ1-3; a weak D match, TRBD1 (5 bases). The V end was cut by 0 bases, the J end by 0 bases, with 10 bases between. CDR3 size: 16 residues. Germline V gives CDR1 SGDLS, CDR2 YYNGEE. The CDR3 DNA reads as TGTGCCAGCAGCGTAGTGGGGCTCCTCTCTGGAAACACCATATATTTT. The encoded protein is CASSVVGLLSGNTIYF.

The chain employs TRBV5-1 and TRBJ2-3; the D gene is possibly TRBD2 (5 bases). The CDR3 contains 14 residues. V was pared by 2 bases and J by 1 base, with 8 bases between. Germline V lookup: CDR1 SGHRS, CDR2 YFSETQ. The CDR3 coding sequence is TGCGCCAGCAGCTTTGGAGCGGGCACAGATACGCAGTATTTT. Protein: CASSFGAGTDTQYF. Using reference TRBV5-1 and TRBJ2-3 for the parts outside the CDR3, the full variable domain is KAGVTQTPRYLIKTRGQQVTLSCSPISGHRSVSWYQQTPGQGLQFLFEYFSETQRNKGNFPGRFSGRQFSNSRSEMNVSTLELGDSALYLCASSFGAGTDTQYFGPGTRLTVL.

The chain joins TRBV27 to TRBJ2-1, with TRBD2 matching 11 bases. CDR1 is MNHEY, CDR2 SMNVEV, per germline (reference sequence). CDR3 size: 15 residues. The V gene end was trimmed by 5 bases and the J gene end by 2 bases; junction bases not matched to a gene: 2. The chain's CDR3 is CASSLAGGAYNEQFF. The DNA of the CDR3 is TGTGCCAGCAGTCTAGCGGGAGGCGCCTACAATGAGCAGTTCTTC.

This chain connects TRBV14 to TRBJ2-3; 7 bases are shared with TRBD1. Germline CDR1 and CDR2: SGHDN and FVKESK. J gave up 2 bases and V 1 base, and 15 bases lay outside the gene matches. The CDR3 is 19 amino acids. The CDR3, as DNA: TGTGCCAGCAGCCAAGCTATTTATCCGGGACAGCGATTCACAGATACGCAGTATTTT. This encodes CASSQAIYPGQRFTDTQYF.

This sequence joins TRBV4-1 and TRBJ1-1; D remains ambiguous. The germline V gene has CDR1 MGHRA and CDR2 YSYEKL. Trimming cost V 2 bases and J 1 base, with 2 bases left between them. This CDR3 is built from 12 residues. For the CDR3, the DNA is TGCGCCAGCAGCCAACAGAACACTGAAGCTTTCTTT. It yields the protein CASSQQNTEAFF.

The chain links TRBV6-1 to TRBJ2-7; D gene uncertain. CDR3 length: 16 amino acids. Germline values: CDR1 MNHNS, CDR2 SASEGT. V lost 0 bases to trimming and J lost 2 bases, with 14 bases between them. CDR3 coding DNA: TGTGCCAGCAGTGAAGCTTGGGCTCGTAGGACCTACGAGCAGTACTTC. This gives the protein CASSEAWARRTYEQYF.

The CDR3 spells CATSTNLVAGNEQFF. The DNA for the CDR3 is TGTGCCACCAGCACCAACCTCGTAGCAGGGAATGAGCAGTTCTTC. V gene TRBV15 combines with J gene TRBJ2-1, with a tentative D call TRBD1 (5 bases). The CDR3 totals 15 residues. V was cut by 4 bases and J by 7 bases, with 17 bases left in between. Germline-derived CDR1 and CDR2 are LNHNV and YYDKDF (reference sequence). Combining the CDR3 with reference TRBV15 and TRBJ2-1 gives the whole variable domain DAMVIQNPRYQVTQFGKPVTLSCSQTLNHNVMYWYQQKSSQAPKLLFHYYDKDFNNEADTPDNFQSRRPNTSFCFLDIRSPGLGDTAMYLCATSTNLVAGNEQFFGPGTRLTVL.

This rearrangement joins TRBV30 to TRBJ1-1; 9 bases map to TRBD1. After removal of 1 base from V and 6 bases from J, the junction contained 9 bases not matched to a gene. The CDR3 loop spans 15 amino acids. CDR1 is GTSNPN and CDR2 is SVGIG in the germline V gene (reference sequence). The CDR3 loop is CAWSETGGLLAEAFF. The CDR3 region has the DNA TGTGCCTGGAGTGAGACAGGGGGGTTGTTAGCTGAAGCTTTCTTT.